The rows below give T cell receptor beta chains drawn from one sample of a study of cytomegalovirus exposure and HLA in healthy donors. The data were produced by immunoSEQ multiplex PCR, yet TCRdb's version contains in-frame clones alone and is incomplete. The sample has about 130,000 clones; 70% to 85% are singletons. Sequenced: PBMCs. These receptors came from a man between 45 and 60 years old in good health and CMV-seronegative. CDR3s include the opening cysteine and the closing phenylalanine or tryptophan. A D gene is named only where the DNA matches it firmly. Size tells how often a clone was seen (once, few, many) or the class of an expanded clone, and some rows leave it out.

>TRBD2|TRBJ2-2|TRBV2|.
TGTGCCAGTTCAGGGCTAGCGGCGAACACCGGGGAGCTGTTTTTT
CASSGLAANTGELFF
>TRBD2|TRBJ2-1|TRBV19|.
TGTGCCAGTAGCCCACCGGGACTAGGAGTAAATGAGCAGTTCTTC
CASSPPGLGVNEQFF
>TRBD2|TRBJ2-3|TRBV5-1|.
TGCGCCAGCAGCTTGGAAAGGCTAGCGGGGGGGACAGATACGCAGTATTTT
CASSLERLAGGTDTQYF
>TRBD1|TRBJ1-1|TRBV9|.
TGTGCCAGCAGCGCCATTACAGGGGGGACCACTGAAGCTTTCTTT
CASSAITGGTTEAFF
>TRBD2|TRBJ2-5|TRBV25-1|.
TGTGCCAGCAGTGGGGGGGGTGAGACCCAGTACTTC
CASSGGGETQYF
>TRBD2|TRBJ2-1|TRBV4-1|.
TGCGCCAGCAGCCAAACGGGACTAGCCCCGAGGGGTGAGCAGTTCTTC
CASSQTGLAPRGEQFF
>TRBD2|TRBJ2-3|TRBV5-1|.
TGCGCCAGCAGCCCCCAACTAGCGGGGTACACAGATGCGCAGTATTTT
CASSPQLAGYTDAQYF
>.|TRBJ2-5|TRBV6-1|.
TGTGCCAGCAGTGAATTCGGGACTCAGGATGTGGAGACCCAGTACTTC
CASSEFGTQDVETQYF
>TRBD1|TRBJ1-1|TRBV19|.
TGTGCCAGTAGTCAGAAGATTGGACAGGGCAACACTGAAGCTTTCTTT
CASSQKIGQGNTEAFF
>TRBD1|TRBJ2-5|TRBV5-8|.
TGTGCCAGCAGCTTGGGACAGGGTGAGGAGACCCAGTACTTC
CASSLGQGEETQYF
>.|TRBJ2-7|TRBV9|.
TGTGCCAGCAGCCCTCACGTCACTAGCTCCTACGAGCAGTACTTC
CASSPHVTSSYEQYF
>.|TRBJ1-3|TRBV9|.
TGTGCCAGCAGCGGGTTACAGAACTCTGGAAACACCATATATTTT
CASSGLQNSGNTIYF
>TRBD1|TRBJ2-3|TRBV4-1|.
TGCGCCAGCAGCTCCGACAGGGGTGATACGCAGTATTTT
CASSSDRGDTQYF
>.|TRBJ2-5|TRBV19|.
TGTGCCAGCAGGGGGGCGCGAGAGACCCAGTACTTC
CASRGARETQYF
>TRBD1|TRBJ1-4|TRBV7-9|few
TGTGCCAGCAGCTTAGCAGGCAGGGGGAATGAAAAACTGTTTTTT
CASSLAGRGNEKLFF
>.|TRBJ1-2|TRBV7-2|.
TGTGCCAGCAGCTCTAGTGGGGGGGTTGTGGGCTACACCTTC
CASSSSGGVVGYTF
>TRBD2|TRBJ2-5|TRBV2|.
TGTGCCAGCAGTCCGATGGGACTAGCGGGGTACCAAGAGACCCAGTACTTC
CASSPMGLAGYQETQYF
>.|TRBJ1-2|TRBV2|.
TGTGCCAGCCCCGATGGAGGGGTTAACTATGGCTACACCTTC
CASPDGGVNYGYTF
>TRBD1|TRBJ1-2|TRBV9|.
TGTGCCAGCAGCGCAAGTACAGGGGACTATGGCTACACCTTC
CASSASTGDYGYTF
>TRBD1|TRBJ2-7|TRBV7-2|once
TGTGCCAGCAGCCCAGGGACAGGGAGGAACGAGCAGTACTTC
CASSPGTGRNEQYF
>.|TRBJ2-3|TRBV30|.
TGTGCCTGGACTCACGGAGGCGGTACGCAGTATTTT
CAWTHGGGTQYF
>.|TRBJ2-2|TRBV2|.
TGTGCCAGCAGTGACGGGAACACCGGGGAGCTGTTTTTT
CASSDGNTGELFF
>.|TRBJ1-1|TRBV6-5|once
TGTGCCAGCCTCTCCTCCCTAACGACTGAAGCTTTCTTT
CASLSSLTTEAFF
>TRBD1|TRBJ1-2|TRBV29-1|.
TGCAGCGTTGGGGCGGGACAGATTAGCGGCTACACCTTC
CSVGAGQISGYTF
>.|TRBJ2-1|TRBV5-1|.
TGCGCCAGCAGCTTGATAACGGGGGGCCTGTACAATGAGCAGTTCTTC
CASSLITGGLYNEQFF
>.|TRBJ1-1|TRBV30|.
TGTGCCTGGAGTGAACATCCGAACACTGAAGCTTTCTTT
CAWSEHPNTEAFF
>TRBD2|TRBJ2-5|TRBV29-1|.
TGCAGCGTTGAGAAGCGGGGGGGCCTAGAGACCCAGTACTTC
CSVEKRGGLETQYF
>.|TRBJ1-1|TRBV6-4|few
TGTGCCAGCAGCCCTTCCCCGGGGAACACTGAAGCTTTCTTT
CASSPSPGNTEAFF
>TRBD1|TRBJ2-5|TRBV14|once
TGTGCCAGCAGCCAACGCACGGGACAGGGCAGGGAGACCCAGTACTTC
CASSQRTGQGRETQYF
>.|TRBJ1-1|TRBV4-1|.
TGCGCCAGCAGCCAAGATATTGGGACATCGAACACTGAAGCTTTCTTT
CASSQDIGTSNTEAFF
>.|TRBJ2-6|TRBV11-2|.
TGTGCCAGCAGGCCCTCGTTGGGGCCTGGGGCCAACGTCCTGACTTTC
CASRPSLGPGANVLTF
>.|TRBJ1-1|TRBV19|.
TGTGCCAGTAGTCCCGGGACTAACACTGAAGCTTTCTTT
CASSPGTNTEAFF
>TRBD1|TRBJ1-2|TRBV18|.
TGTGCCAGCTCACCGGACAGGGGAAGGAACTATGGCTACACCTTC
CASSPDRGRNYGYTF
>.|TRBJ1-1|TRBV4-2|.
TGTGCCAGCAGCGGGCCGTCTAAGAACACTGAAGCTTTCTTT
CASSGPSKNTEAFF
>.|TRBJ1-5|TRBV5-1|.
TGCGCCAGCAGCTTCAACAGGGATCAGCCCCAGCATTTT
CASSFNRDQPQHF
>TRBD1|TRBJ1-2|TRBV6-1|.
TGTGCCAGCTCCACCTCGGGGACAGTGATTTATGGCTACACCTTC
CASSTSGTVIYGYTF
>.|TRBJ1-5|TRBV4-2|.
TGTGCCAGCAGCCAAGATGGGCAGGGGTCCTGGCCCCAGCATTTT
CASSQDGQGSWPQHF
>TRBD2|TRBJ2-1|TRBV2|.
TGTGCCAGCAGTGTACAGCGGGGCGGGAATGAGCAGTTCTTC
CASSVQRGGNEQFF
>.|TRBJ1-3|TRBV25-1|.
TGTGCCAGCAGTGACCCTGGGGCAGGAAACACCATATATTTT
CASSDPGAGNTIYF
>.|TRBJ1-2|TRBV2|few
TGTGCCAGCGGAGGGGAAATTCACTATGGCTACACCTTC
CASGGEIHYGYTF
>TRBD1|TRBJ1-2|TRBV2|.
TGTGCCAGCAGTGGGACAGGGAGCTATGGCTACACCTTC
CASSGTGSYGYTF
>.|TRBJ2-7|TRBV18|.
TGTGCCAGCTCACCCGTACGACAGAGAGGTTCCCTTCTTTCCCCATACGAGCAGTACTTC
CASSPVRQRGSLLSPYEQYF
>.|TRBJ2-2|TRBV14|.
TGTGCCAGCAGCCGCTTACAGGGTTGGGACACCGGGGAGCTGTTTTTT
CASSRLQGWDTGELFF
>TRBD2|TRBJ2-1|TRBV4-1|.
TGCGCCAGCAGCCACCTCGGACTAGTCTCCTACAATGAGCAGTTCTTC
CASSHLGLVSYNEQFF
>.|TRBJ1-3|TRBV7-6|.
TGTGCCAGCAGCCTACACTACAGGGAGAATTCTGGAAACACCATATATTTT
CASSLHYRENSGNTIYF
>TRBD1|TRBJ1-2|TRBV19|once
TGTGCCAGTATGGGGAGACAGGGAACTGGCTACACCTTC
CASMGRQGTGYTF
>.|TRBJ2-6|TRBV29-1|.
TGCAGCGTTGAAGGAGGATCTGGGGCCAACGTCCTGACTTTC
CSVEGGSGANVLTF
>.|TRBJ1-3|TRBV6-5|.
TGTGCCAGCAGTTACTCGTGGGCCTCTGGAAACACCATATATTTT
CASSYSWASGNTIYF
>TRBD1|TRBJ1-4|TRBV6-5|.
TGTGCCAGCAGTGCCTCCGGGACAGGGTATGAAAAACTGTTTTTT
CASSASGTGYEKLFF
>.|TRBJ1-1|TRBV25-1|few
TGTGCCAGCAGTGAATACGTAGGGGAAAAAGCTTTCTTT
CASSEYVGEKAFF
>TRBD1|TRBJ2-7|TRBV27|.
TGTGCCAGCAGTACCAGACAGGGGTGGGGTGGTTCCTACGAGCAGTACTTC
CASSTRQGWGGSYEQYF
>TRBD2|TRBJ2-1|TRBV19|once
TGTGCCAGTAGGGCGGGGGGCCTCCTTCCGAACAATGAGCAGTTCTTC
CASRAGGLLPNNEQFF
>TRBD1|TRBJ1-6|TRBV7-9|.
TGTGCCAGCAGTTTACAGGGGAATATCTATAATTCACCCCTCCACTTT
CASSLQGNIYNSPLHF
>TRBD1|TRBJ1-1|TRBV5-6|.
TGTGCCAGCAGTCGACAGGGGGGGAACACTGAAGCTTTCTTT
CASSRQGGNTEAFF
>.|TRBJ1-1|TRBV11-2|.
TGTGCCAGCAGCCGCGGAGATGCGGACACTGAAGCTTTCTTT
CASSRGDADTEAFF
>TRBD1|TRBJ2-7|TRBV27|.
TGTGCCAGCAGTAGACAGGGCCCCTACGAGCAGTACTTC
CASSRQGPYEQYF
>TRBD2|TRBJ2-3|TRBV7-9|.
TGTGCCAGCAGTCGATATCCGAAGCGGGGGACTCGCACAGATACGCAGTATTTT
CASSRYPKRGTRTDTQYF
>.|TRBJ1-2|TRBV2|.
TGTGCCAGCAGTTCCGGACAAGGGGACTTCAAAACCTTC
CASSSGQGDFKTF
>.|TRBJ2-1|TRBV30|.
TGTGCCTGGACCGGGGATATTCCCTCCTACAATGAGCAGTTCTTC
CAWTGDIPSYNEQFF
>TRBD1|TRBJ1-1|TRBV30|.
TGTGCCTGGGGGCAGGGGGCGACTGAAGCTTTCTTT
CAWGQGATEAFF